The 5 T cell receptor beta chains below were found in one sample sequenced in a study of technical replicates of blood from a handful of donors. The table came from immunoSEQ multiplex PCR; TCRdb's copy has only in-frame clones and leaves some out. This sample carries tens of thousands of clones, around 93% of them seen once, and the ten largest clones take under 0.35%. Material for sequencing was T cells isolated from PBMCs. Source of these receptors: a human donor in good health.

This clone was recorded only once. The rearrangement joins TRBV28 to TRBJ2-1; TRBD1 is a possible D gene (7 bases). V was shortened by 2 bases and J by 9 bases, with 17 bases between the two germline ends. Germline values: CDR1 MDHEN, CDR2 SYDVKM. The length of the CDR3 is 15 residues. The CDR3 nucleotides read TGTGCCAGCAGTTTACGGGGGACAGCAGAGAGTGAGCAGTTCTTC. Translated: CASSLRGTAESEQFF. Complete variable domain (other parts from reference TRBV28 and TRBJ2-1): DVKVTQSSRYLVKRTGEKVFLECVQDMDHENMFWYRQDPGLGLRLIYFSYDVKMKEKGDIPEGYSVSREKKERFSLILESASTNQTSMYLCASSLRGTAESEQFFGPGTRLTVL.

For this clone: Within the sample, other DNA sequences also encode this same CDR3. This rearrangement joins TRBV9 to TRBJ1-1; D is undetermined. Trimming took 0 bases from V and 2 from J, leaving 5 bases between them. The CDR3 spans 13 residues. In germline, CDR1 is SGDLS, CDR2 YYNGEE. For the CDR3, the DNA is TGTGCCAGCAGCGTAGCGGGAAACACTGAAGCTTTCTTT. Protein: CASSVAGNTEAFF.

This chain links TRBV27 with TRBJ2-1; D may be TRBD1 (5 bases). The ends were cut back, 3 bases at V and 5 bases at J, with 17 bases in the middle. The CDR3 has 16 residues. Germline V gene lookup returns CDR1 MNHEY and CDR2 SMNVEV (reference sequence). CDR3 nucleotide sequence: TGTGCCAGCAGTTTTTCGACTGGGGAACAGGACAATGAGCAGTTCTTC. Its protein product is CASSFSTGEQDNEQFF.

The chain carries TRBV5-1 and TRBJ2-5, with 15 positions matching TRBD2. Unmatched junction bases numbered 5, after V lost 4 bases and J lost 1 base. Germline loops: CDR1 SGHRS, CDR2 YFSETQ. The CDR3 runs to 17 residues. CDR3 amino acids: CASSPGTSGRPQETQYF. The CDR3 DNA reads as TGCGCCAGCAGCCCGGGGACTAGCGGGAGGCCCCAAGAGACCCAGTACTTC. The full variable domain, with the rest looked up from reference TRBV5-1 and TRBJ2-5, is KAGVTQTPRYLIKTRGQQVTLSCSPISGHRSVSWYQQTPGQGLQFLFEYFSETQRNKGNFPGRFSGRQFSNSRSEMNVSTLELGDSALYLCASSPGTSGRPQETQYFGPGTRLLVL.

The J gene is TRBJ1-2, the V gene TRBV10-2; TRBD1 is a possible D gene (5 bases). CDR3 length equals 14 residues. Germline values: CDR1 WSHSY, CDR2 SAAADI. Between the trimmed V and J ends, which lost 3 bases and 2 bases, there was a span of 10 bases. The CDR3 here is CASSDSGYNYGYTF. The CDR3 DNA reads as TGCGCCAGCAGTGATTCAGGGTACAACTATGGCTACACCTTC.